This T cell receptor beta chain was profiled in a study of blood T cell repertoires in COVID-19. On the study more broadly: In each case, the material was cDNA or gDNA derived from T cells, B-cell-depleted T cells, or PBMCs.

The count of this clone is one. TCRdb keeps only in-frame clones here, not all; method: immunoSEQ multiplex PCR. The data contain about 120,000 clones, more than 75% of them singletons. This CDR3 is 14 amino acids long. Germline CDR1 and CDR2: GTSNPN and SVGIG (reference sequence). V was pared by 8 bases and J by 1 base, with 16 bases between. This chain uses TRBV30 with TRBJ2-3, with D maybe TRBD2 (6 bases). The origin of this receptor is a woman aged 70-85 years with acute or convalescent COVID-19. Input material: peripheral blood. CDR3 in DNA: TGTGCCAGCGGGCCTCCTTGGGGCACAGATACGCAGTATTTT. Its translation is CASGPPWGTDTQYF.